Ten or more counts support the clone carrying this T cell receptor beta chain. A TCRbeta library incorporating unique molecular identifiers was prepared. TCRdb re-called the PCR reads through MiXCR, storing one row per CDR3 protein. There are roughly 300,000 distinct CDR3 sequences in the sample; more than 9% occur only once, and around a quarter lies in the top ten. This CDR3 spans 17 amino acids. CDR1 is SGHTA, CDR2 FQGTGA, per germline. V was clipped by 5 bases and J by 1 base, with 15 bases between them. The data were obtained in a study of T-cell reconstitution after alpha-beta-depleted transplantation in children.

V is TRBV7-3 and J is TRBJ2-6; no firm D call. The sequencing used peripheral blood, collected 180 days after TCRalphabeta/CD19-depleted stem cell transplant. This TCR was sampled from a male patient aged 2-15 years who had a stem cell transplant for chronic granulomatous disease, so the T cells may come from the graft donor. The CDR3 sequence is CASSAASGTSGANVLTF. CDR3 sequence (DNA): TGTGCCAGCAGCGCGGCTAGTGGAACTTCTGGGGCCAACGTCCTGACTTTC.